One sample yielded the 28 T cell receptor beta chains listed below, sequenced in a study of blood T cell repertoires in COVID-19. The repertoire was sequenced with immunoSEQ multiplex PCR; TCRdb's copy has only in-frame clones and lacks some. The table has 250,000 to 350,000 clones, approximately 83% seen once. What was sequenced was PBMCs or T cells enriched from blood (not recorded which). Every receptor here comes from a woman in her thirties who had recovered from COVID-19.

This chain connects TRBV19 to TRBJ1-2; D might be TRBD1 (6 bases). CDR1 and CDR2 (germline): LNHDA, SQIVND (reference sequence). The V end was cut by 7 bases, the J end by 8 bases, with 17 bases between. The CDR3 consists of 13 residues. The CDR3 nucleotides are TGTGCCAGTAAGGGGGATACGAGCTACGGCTACACCTTC. Its translation: CASKGDTSYGYTF.

A single count supports this clone. The chain employs TRBV28 and TRBJ2-2, with 7 bases identical to TRBD2. The germline V gene has CDR1 MDHEN and CDR2 SYDVKM. The CDR3 is 16 residues long. After removal of 6 bases from V and 1 base from J, the junction contained 8 bases not matched to a gene. The CDR3 reads CASRSSGKENTGELFF. CDR3 sequence (DNA): TGTGCCAGCAGAAGCAGCGGGAAAGAGAACACCGGGGAGCTGTTTTTT.

The chain employs TRBV4-1 and TRBJ2-1; D may be TRBD2 (7 bases). V lost 1 base and J 2 bases, leaving 12 bases between the germline ends. Germline assignment: CDR1 MGHRA and CDR2 YSYEKL. This CDR3 region has 16 residues. CDR3 DNA: TGCGCCAGCAGCCAAGGGAGGGGGGGAACCTACAATGAGCAGTTCTTC. It is translated as CASSQGRGGTYNEQFF.

The chain links TRBV18 to TRBJ1-5; D may be TRBD1 (6 bases). V dropped 5 bases and J dropped 0 bases, with 14 bases sitting between them. The CDR3 consists of 16 residues. The germline V gene has CDR1 KGHSH and CDR2 LQKENI. CDR3 DNA: TGTGCCAGCTCATTACAGGGTTGGGTTAGCAATCAGCCCCAGCATTTT. Protein sequence: CASSLQGWVSNQPQHF.

This chain links TRBV29-1 with TRBJ2-7; 10 bases fit TRBD2. Germline V gives CDR1 SQVTM, CDR2 ANQGSEA. CDR3 length: 15 amino acids. Trimming cost V 7 bases and J 0 bases; bases outside gene matches: 9. Here the CDR3 DNA reads TGCAGCGCCCGGTTTAGCGGGGGGAGCTCCTACGAGCAGTACTTC. It encodes CSARFSGGSSYEQYF.

V gene TRBV6-2 or TRBV6-3 combines with J gene TRBJ1-5; weak D call: TRBD1 (5 bases). Germline V gene lookup returns CDR1 MNHEY and CDR2 SVGEGT. V lost 2 bases, J lost 7 bases, and 15 bases lay in between. CDR3 length: 15 amino acids. CDR3 bases: TGTGCCAGCAGTTACCTAACAGGAAGGGAACAGCCCCAGCATTTT. This translates into CASSYLTGREQPQHF.

The chain joins TRBV7-2 to TRBJ2-7, with a possible D match to TRBD2 (6 bases). The CDR3 has 14 amino acids. Germline V lookup: CDR1 SGHTA, CDR2 FQGNSA. With 0 bases removed from V and 2 bases from J, the gap between germline ends came to 8 bases. The CDR3 region has the DNA TGTGCCAGCAGCTTAGCTTCGGGGGCCTACGAGCAGTACTTC. It encodes CASSLASGAYEQYF.

V gene TRBV6-1 combines with J gene TRBJ1-5; D is unresolved. The germline CDR1 and CDR2 sequences are MNHNS and SASEGT. The CDR3 is 15 residues long. V dropped 1 base and J dropped 3 bases, with 10 bases sitting between them. CDR3 sequence reads: CASSEGGVPNQPQHF. DNA of the CDR3: TGTGCCAGCAGTGAAGGCGGGGTTCCCAATCAGCCCCAGCATTTT.

The gene calls are TRBV27 and TRBJ2-3; 8 bases map to TRBD1. This CDR3 has 17 amino acids. Germline V gene data show CDR1 as MNHEY and CDR2 as SMNVEV (reference sequence). The trim removed 4 bases at V and 0 bases at J, leaving 9 bases unmatched. CDR3 sequence: CASSSPRGQGSTDTQYF. In DNA, the CDR3 is TGTGCCAGCAGTTCCCCCCGCGGACAGGGAAGCACAGATACGCAGTATTTT.

The gene calls are TRBV6-5 and TRBJ2-1; D uncertain. The germline V and J ends were trimmed by 6 bases and 0 bases, with 12 bases remaining between them. Germline-derived CDR1 and CDR2 are MNHEY and SVGAGI. This CDR3 region has 15 residues. CDR3: CASSLDHYSYNEQFF. The CDR3 region has the DNA TGTGCCAGCAGCCTAGACCATTACTCCTACAATGAGCAGTTCTTC.

CDR3 coding DNA: TGTGCCAGCAGGTCGGGACAGGGGGATGAAAAACTGTTTTTT. The encoded protein is CASRSGQGDEKLFF. The J gene is TRBJ1-4, the V gene TRBV7-8, with TRBD1 identical over 11 bases. The CDR3 is 14 amino acids. Germline trimming cut 6 bases from V and 6 bases from J; bases unmatched to any gene: 3. CDR1 SGHVS and CDR2 FQNEAQ come from the germline V gene.

V and J are TRBV9 and TRBJ2-1; 7 bases line up with TRBD2. CDR3 size: 16 residues. CDR1 SGDLS and CDR2 YYNGEE come from the germline V gene. Germline trimming cut 6 bases from V and 7 bases from J; bases unmatched to any gene: 16. This CDR3 is CASTNLRDAGENEQFF. Here the CDR3 DNA reads TGTGCCAGCACCAACTTGCGGGACGCGGGAGAGAATGAGCAGTTCTTC. The full variable domain, with the rest looked up from reference TRBV9 and TRBJ2-1, is DSGVTQTPKHLITATGQRVTLRCSPRSGDLSVYWYQQSLDQGLQFLIQYYNGEERAKGNILERFSAQQFPDLHSELNLSSLELGDSALYFCASTNLRDAGENEQFFGPGTRLTVL.

The chain links TRBV7-9 to TRBJ2-2; a weak D match, TRBD2 (5 bases). The CDR3 consists of 13 residues. The germline V gene encodes CDR1 SEHNR and CDR2 FQNEAQ (reference sequence). V was pared by 3 bases and J by 7 bases, with 9 bases between. The CDR3 region has the DNA TGTGCCAGCAGCTTCGGGAAGGACGGGGAGCTGTTTTTT. This sequence encodes CASSFGKDGELFF.

The gene calls are TRBV7-3 and TRBJ2-5; D is undetermined. Germline V gene data show CDR1 as SGHTA and CDR2 as FQGTGA. This CDR3 is built from 13 residues. V lost 3 bases and J lost 7, with 12 bases in between. CDR3 DNA sequence: TGTGCCAGCAGCTTTGACCTCGCAGGGACCCAGTACTTC. It translates to CASSFDLAGTQYF.

This clone was observed a handful of times. CDR3 protein: CASSRANSPLHF. The DNA for the CDR3 is TGTGCCAGTAGTAGGGCAAATTCACCCCTCCACTTT. The V and J genes are TRBV19 and TRBJ1-6; D gene uncertain. The CDR3 loop spans 12 amino acids. The V gene's germline CDR1 is LNHDA and CDR2 SQIVND (reference sequence). Trimming removed 4 bases from V and 7 bases from J, with 5 bases in between.

V usage is TRBV30 and J usage is TRBJ1-1; D remains ambiguous. Trimming pared 0 bases from V and 0 bases from J, leaving 5 bases between. The CDR3 is 13 residues long. The germline gives CDR1 GTSNPN, CDR2 SVGIG (reference sequence). CDR3 sequence (DNA): TGTGCCTGGAGTGTACTGATGAACACTGAAGCTTTCTTT. Residues: CAWSVLMNTEAFF.

The chain combines TRBV4-2 with TRBJ2-7; 12 nucleotides line up with TRBD2. The CDR3 extends over 17 amino acids. Germline V gene lookup returns CDR1 LGHNA and CDR2 YNFKEQ. The J segment lost 2 bases and the V segment lost 0 bases, leaving 5 bases of the junction unmatched. The CDR3 region has the DNA TGTGCCAGCAGCCAAGATCGGACTAGCGGGAAAACCTACGAGCAGTACTTC. It encodes CASSQDRTSGKTYEQYF.

The J gene is TRBJ2-1, the V gene TRBV19; tentative D call: TRBD2 (5 bases). The CDR3 contains 13 residues. Germline CDR1 reads LNHDA; CDR2 reads SQIVND (reference sequence). Trimming pared 6 bases from V and 7 bases from J, leaving 13 bases between. In nucleotides, the CDR3 is TGTGCCAGTAGCAGCGGAGTGGTGAATGAGCAGTTCTTC. Protein product: CASSSGVVNEQFF.

The chain couples TRBV28 to TRBJ1-2; possible D gene TRBD1, 5 bases. CDR3 size: 12 residues. V dropped 6 bases and J dropped 7 bases, with 12 bases sitting between them. The germline V gene has CDR1 MDHEN and CDR2 SYDVKM. The CDR3 DNA sequence: TGTGCCAGCAGCAAAGCAGGGTTTGGCTACACCTTC. As protein: CASSKAGFGYTF.

The chain carries TRBV2 and TRBJ2-1; 8 bases agree with TRBD2. There are 15 residues in the CDR3. Germline CDR1 is SNHLY and CDR2 is FYNNEI. J gave up 6 bases and V 4 bases, and 8 bases lay outside the gene matches. The CDR3 loop is CASSVGAGATNEQFF. The CDR3 DNA is TGTGCCAGCAGTGTGGGAGCGGGAGCTACCAATGAGCAGTTCTTC.

This chain connects TRBV28 to TRBJ1-1, with TRBD1 as a possible D gene (5 bases). Germline loops: CDR1 MDHEN, CDR2 SYDVKM. V lost 5 bases and J lost 6, with 22 bases in between. This CDR3 comprises 16 residues. The CDR3 DNA reads as TGTGCCAGCAGTCCAGTTGGGGGGGTTAGGGGCCCTGAAGCTTTCTTT. Amino acid sequence: CASSPVGGVRGPEAFF.

About this clone: Its ends do not fully match the called genes, so a read error is possible. The rearrangement links TRBV18 to TRBJ1-1; D might be TRBD1 (6 bases). The CDR3 is made up of 14 amino acids. CDR1 is KGHSH, CDR2 LQKENI, per germline. This CDR3 reads CANSPGRGSTEAFF. CDR3 DNA sequence: TGTGCCAACTCACCAGGCAGGGGTAGCACTGAAGCTTTCTTT.

The chain combines TRBV19 with TRBJ2-3; TRBD1 agrees at 9 bases. Germline CDR1 reads LNHDA; CDR2 reads SQIVND (reference sequence). The CDR3 runs to 14 residues. V lost 6 bases and J lost 6; bases outside the gene matches: 7. CDR3 coding DNA: TGTGCCAGTAGGTCACAGGGGGCGGTGGATACGCAGTATTTT. Translating it yields CASRSQGAVDTQYF.

The chain joins TRBV12-5 to TRBJ1-1; D is unclear. Trimming took 5 bases from V and 3 from J, leaving 13 bases between them. Germline V gives CDR1 LGHNT, CDR2 FRNRAP. This CDR3 has 14 residues. The CDR3 DNA sequence: TGTGCTAGTGGTCTGTCCGGAGCTCACACTGAAGCTTTCTTT. This gives the protein CASGLSGAHTEAFF.

The rearrangement links TRBV28 to TRBJ1-4; 7 bases are shared with TRBD1. The CDR3 consists of 14 residues. Germline V gives CDR1 MDHEN, CDR2 SYDVKM. The V gene end was trimmed by 5 bases and the J gene end by 10 bases; junction bases not matched to a gene: 10. CDR3 sequence reads: CASSPRLQGGKLFF. CDR3 in DNA: TGTGCCAGCAGTCCGCGACTGCAGGGGGGAAAACTGTTTTTT.

This clone has a handful of counts. The chain carries TRBV10-1 and TRBJ2-2; D is possibly TRBD2 (7 bases). CDR1 WNHNN and CDR2 SYGVQD come from the germline V gene (reference sequence). The CDR3 covers 15 residues. V was clipped by 2 bases and J by 1 base, with 8 bases between them. CDR3 sequence reads: CASSERGGNTGELFF. CDR3 bases: TGCGCCAGCAGTGAGAGGGGGGGGAACACCGGGGAGCTGTTTTTT.

The rearrangement links TRBV10-1 to TRBJ1-1; no reliable D call. V lost 0 bases and J 0 bases, leaving 5 bases between the germline ends. Germline V CDR1 and CDR2: WNHNN, SYGVQD (reference sequence). The length of the CDR3 is 14 residues. The CDR3 region is CASSESPVNTEAFF. The CDR3 DNA follows: TGCGCCAGCAGTGAGTCTCCCGTGAACACTGAAGCTTTCTTT.

V is TRBV2 and J is TRBJ2-3; D is perhaps TRBD1 (5 bases). The CDR3 contains 16 residues. Germline lookup yields CDR1 SNHLY and CDR2 FYNNEI. Deletions cut 2 bases from V and 1 base from J, with 13 bases between. CDR3 residues: CASSESTGRGTDTQYF. The CDR3 DNA follows: TGTGCCAGCAGTGAATCAACAGGACGTGGCACAGATACGCAGTATTTT. The full variable domain, with the rest looked up from reference TRBV2 and TRBJ2-3, is EPEVTQTPSHQVTQMGQEVILRCVPISNHLYFYWYRQILGQKVEFLVSFYNNEISEKSEIFDDQFSVERPDGSNFTLKIRSTKLEDSAMYFCASSESTGRGTDTQYFGPGTRLTVL.